Shown below are 16 T cell receptor beta chains from a single sample sequenced in a study of PD-L1 blockade in urothelial cancer. TCRdb keeps only in-frame clones here, not all; method: immunoSEQ multiplex PCR. The table includes more than 35,000 clones, around 80% detected once. This sample comprised PBMCs, obtained around atezolizumab (anti-PD-L1) treatment. These receptor sequences come from a man between 70 and 80 years old with urothelial cancer.

The chain has TRBV7-9 and TRBJ2-3, with D possibly being TRBD2 (6 bases). V was pared by 5 bases and J by 6 bases, with 18 bases between. Germline V gene data show CDR1 as SEHNR and CDR2 as FQNEAQ (reference sequence). The length of the CDR3 is 15 residues. The CDR3 DNA is TGTGCCAGCAGCCCTACAGCGGGCTTACGGGATACGCAGTATTTT. It is translated as CASSPTAGLRDTQYF.

The table lists this clone with a few counts. The V gene is TRBV2, the J gene TRBJ1-1; D is undetermined. CDR3 length: 11 amino acids. Deletions cut 6 bases from V and 14 bases from J, with 16 bases between. Germline lookup yields CDR1 SNHLY and CDR2 FYNNEI. The CDR3 loop is CASSTGPQDFF. In nucleotides, the CDR3 is TGTGCCAGCAGCACGGGTCCGCAAGACTTCTTT.

In nucleotides, the CDR3 is TGTGCCAGCAGACCAAGGGACAGGGTTTCGGGGGAGCTGTTTTTT. It codes for CASRPRDRVSGELFF. The V gene is TRBV6-6, the J gene TRBJ2-2; 9 nucleotides line up with TRBD1. Looked up from germline, CDR1 is MNHNY and CDR2 is SVGAGI (reference sequence). V was clipped by 6 bases and J by 8 bases; unmatched bases: 10. The CDR3 totals 15 residues.

V gene TRBV28 combines with J gene TRBJ2-3; the match to TRBD2 covers 7 bases. Germline V gene lookup returns CDR1 MDHEN and CDR2 SYDVKM. This CDR3 has 15 residues. Trimming took 6 bases from V and 4 from J; bases not matched to a gene: 10. DNA of the CDR3: TGTGCCAGCAGAATTAGCGGTAGCGGGTCAGATACGCAGTATTTT. This encodes CASRISGSGSDTQYF.

This clone turned up a few times. The chain joins TRBV15 to TRBJ1-2; 8 nucleotides match TRBD1. Trimming at V came to 7 bases and at J to 1 base, leaving 5 bases not matched to a gene. Germline V lookup: CDR1 LNHNV, CDR2 YYDKDF (reference sequence). The CDR3 contains 14 residues. The CDR3 spells CATKTGDFNYGYTF. DNA for the CDR3: TGTGCCACCAAGACAGGGGACTTTAACTATGGCTACACCTTC.

Only a few counts were recorded for this clone. The J gene is TRBJ2-1, the V gene TRBV4-2, with 13 bases that match TRBD2. The CDR3 length is 18 residues. Germline lookup yields CDR1 LGHNA and CDR2 YNFKEQ. V shed 2 bases and J 5 bases; nucleotides not matched to a gene: 9. The CDR3 protein is CASSQHGPGTSGNNEQFF. CDR3 coding DNA: TGTGCCAGCAGCCAACACGGCCCCGGGACTAGCGGGAACAATGAGCAGTTCTTC.

V is TRBV7-2 and J is TRBJ2-5; TRBD1 matches at 8 bases. This CDR3 region has 13 residues. Germline V lookup: CDR1 SGHTA, CDR2 FQGNSA. V was clipped by 6 bases and J by 4 bases; unmatched bases: 4. The CDR3 sequence is CASRGQGRETQYF. As DNA, the CDR3 is TGTGCCAGCAGAGGACAGGGTCGAGAGACCCAGTACTTC. The complete variable domain, with remaining parts taken from reference TRBV7-2 and TRBJ2-5, reads GAGVSQSPSNKVTEKGKDVELRCDPISGHTALYWYRQSLGQGLEFLIYFQGNSAPDKSGLPSDRFSAERTGGSVSTLTIQRTQQEDSAVYLCASRGQGRETQYFGPGTRLLVL.

The rearrangement joins TRBV28 to TRBJ2-1, with D tentatively TRBD2 (7 bases). CDR3 length: 15 residues. The ends were cut back, 4 bases at V and 7 bases at J, with 17 bases in the middle. Germline values: CDR1 MDHEN, CDR2 SYDVKM. This CDR3 reads CASSWGGGARNEQFF. The CDR3 coding sequence is TGTGCCAGCAGTTGGGGAGGGGGGGCCAGGAATGAGCAGTTCTTC.

This clone has a handful of counts. V usage is TRBV6-1 and J usage is TRBJ1-3, with a weak D call TRBD1 (5 bases). V gave up 2 bases and J gave up 5 bases, with 19 bases separating them. The CDR3 extends over 17 amino acids. The germline V gene encodes CDR1 MNHNS and CDR2 SASEGT. The CDR3 bases are TGTGCCAGCAGTGAAAGTACCGGGGGAGGGGTGAGAAACACCATATATTTT. Its protein is CASSESTGGGVRNTIYF.

This sequence joins TRBV9 and TRBJ1-5; D unclear. There are 14 residues in the CDR3. The V end was cut by 0 bases, the J end by 3 bases, with 7 bases between. Looked up from germline, CDR1 is SGDLS and CDR2 is YYNGEE. The CDR3: CASSVGGYNQPQHF. As DNA, the CDR3 is TGTGCCAGCAGCGTAGGCGGATACAATCAGCCCCAGCATTTT.

The rearrangement uses TRBV5-1 and TRBJ2-7; no clear D. Trimming took off 5 bases at V and 3 bases at J, with 15 bases between the two ends. This CDR3 region has 14 residues. Germline V lookup: CDR1 SGHRS, CDR2 YFSETQ. CDR3 nucleotides: TGCGCCAGCAGGGAGCCGAGGCGGAGCTACGAGCAGTACTTC. Residues: CASREPRRSYEQYF.

The genes are TRBV29-1 and TRBJ1-1; maybe TRBD1 (5 bases). The CDR3 is 12 residues long. Germline loops: CDR1 SQVTM, CDR2 ANQGSEA. In DNA, the CDR3 is TGCAGGGCGGGGGACCCGAACACTGAAGCTTTCTTT. It codes for CRAGDPNTEAFF.

The gene calls are TRBV29-1 and TRBJ2-7; the match to TRBD1 covers 7 bases. The CDR3 covers 16 residues. Germline lookup yields CDR1 SQVTM and CDR2 ANQGSEA. With 5 bases clipped from V and 0 bases from J, the junction kept 13 bases outside the gene matches. The CDR3 region is CSVRKGHRGISYEQYF. The CDR3 coding sequence is TGCAGCGTTCGGAAAGGGCACAGGGGAATCTCCTACGAGCAGTACTTC.

This chain connects TRBV5-1 to TRBJ2-1; 7 bases fit TRBD1. V lost 2 bases and J lost 7; bases outside the gene matches: 3. CDR3 size: 13 residues. Germline V gene data show CDR1 as SGHRS and CDR2 as YFSETQ. The CDR3 DNA sequence: TGCGCCAGCAGCTTCTCAGGGGGTAATGAGCAGTTCTTC. Translation: CASSFSGGNEQFF.

This clone was seen once. V and J are TRBV5-8 and TRBJ2-7; 16 bases agree with TRBD2. This CDR3 spans 16 amino acids. Trimming at V came to 4 bases and at J to 6 bases, leaving 7 bases not matched to a gene. Germline loops: CDR1 SGHTS, CDR2 YDEGEE. CDR3 DNA sequence: TGTGCCAGCAGCCTCGGGACTAGCGGGAGGGCCCGCGAGCAGTACTTC. It codes for CASSLGTSGRAREQYF.

The CDR3 reads CASSPMSGQGVTEAFF. The DNA of the CDR3 is TGTGCCAGCAGTCCCATGTCGGGACAGGGGGTCACTGAAGCTTTCTTT. The chain employs TRBV27 and TRBJ1-1; TRBD1 aligns across 11 bases. This CDR3 is built from 16 residues. CDR1 is MNHEY, CDR2 SMNVEV, per germline (reference sequence). V shed 5 bases, J shed 4 bases, and the junction held 9 bases outside the gene matches.